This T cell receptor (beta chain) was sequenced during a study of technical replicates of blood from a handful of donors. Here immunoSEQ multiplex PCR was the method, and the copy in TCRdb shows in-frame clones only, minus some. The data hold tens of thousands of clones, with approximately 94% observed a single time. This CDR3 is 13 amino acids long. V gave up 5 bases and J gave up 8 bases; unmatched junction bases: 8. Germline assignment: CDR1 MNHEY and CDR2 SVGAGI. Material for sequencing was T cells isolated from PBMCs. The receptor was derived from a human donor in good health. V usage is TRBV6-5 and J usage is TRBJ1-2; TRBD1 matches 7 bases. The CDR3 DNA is TGTGCCAGCAGTCTCACAGGGGATCAAGGCTACACCTTC. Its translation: CASSLTGDQGYTF.